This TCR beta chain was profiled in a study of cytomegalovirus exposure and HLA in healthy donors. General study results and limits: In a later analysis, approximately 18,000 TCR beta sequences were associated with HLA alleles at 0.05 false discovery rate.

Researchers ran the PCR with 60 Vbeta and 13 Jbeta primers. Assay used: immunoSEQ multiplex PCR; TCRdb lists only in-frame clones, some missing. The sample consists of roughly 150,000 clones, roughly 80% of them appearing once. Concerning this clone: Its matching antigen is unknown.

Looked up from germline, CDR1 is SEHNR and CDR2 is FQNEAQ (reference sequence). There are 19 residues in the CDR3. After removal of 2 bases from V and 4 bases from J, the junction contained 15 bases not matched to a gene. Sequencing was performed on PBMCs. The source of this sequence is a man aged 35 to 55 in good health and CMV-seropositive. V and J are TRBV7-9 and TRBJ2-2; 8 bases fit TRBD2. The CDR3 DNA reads TGTGCCAGCAGCTTAATCTTGTCGTGGACTAGCAGGATCACCGGGGAGCTGTTTTTT. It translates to CASSLILSWTSRITGELFF.